The clone carrying this T cell receptor (beta chain) was found many times. Its antigen remains unidentified. The sample is drawn from a study of neurological immune-mediated disorders. Unsorted libraries were prepared from 2 million PBMCs held at -80 C. The study, taken as a whole, reports: Patients with HTLV-1-associated myelopathy showed the most TCR clonal expansion. Those with multiple sclerosis showed the least, falling below healthy controls. Phylogenetically, 18 of 34 multiple sclerosis patients' repertoires fell into one related-CDR3 cluster, a possible signature.

The authors made cDNA by 5'RACE with 10-nucleotide random UMIs. TCRdb re-analysed the 5' RACE reads in MiXCR, keeping a single row per CDR3 protein. Of under 80,000 distinct CDR3 sequences listed, 4% to 6% are singletons. The germline CDR1 and CDR2 sequences are SGHKS and YYEKEE (reference sequence). V trimming: 3 bases; J trimming: 5 bases; junction bases outside the gene matches: 9. This CDR3 has 18 residues. This sequence originates from a woman in her thirties with multiple sclerosis. Sequencing input: PBMCs. The chain couples TRBV5-5 to TRBJ2-1; 15 bases fit TRBD2. CDR3 in DNA: TGTGCCAGCAGCTCGGGACTAGCGGGGGGACCGATGAACAATGAGCAGTTCTTC. This codes for CASSSGLAGGPMNNEQFF.